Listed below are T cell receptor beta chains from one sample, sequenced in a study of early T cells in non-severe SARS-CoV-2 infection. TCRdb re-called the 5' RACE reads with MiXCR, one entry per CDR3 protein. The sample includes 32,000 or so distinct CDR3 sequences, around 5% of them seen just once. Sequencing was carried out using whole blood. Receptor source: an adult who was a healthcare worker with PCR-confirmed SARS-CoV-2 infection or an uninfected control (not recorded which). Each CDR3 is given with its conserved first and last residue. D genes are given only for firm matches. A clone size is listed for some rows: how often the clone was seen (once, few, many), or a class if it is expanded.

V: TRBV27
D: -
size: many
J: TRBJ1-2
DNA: TGTGCCAGCAGACAGGGACCAGCCTATGGCTACACCTTC
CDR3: CASRQGPAYGYTF

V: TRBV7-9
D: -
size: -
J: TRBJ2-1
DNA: TGTGCCAGCAGCTTAGCGGGACAGCAGTTCTTC
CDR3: CASSLAGQQFF

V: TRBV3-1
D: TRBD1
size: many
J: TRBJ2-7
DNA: TGTGCCAGCAGCCAAGATTGGGACAGGGGAGAGCAGTACTTC
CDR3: CASSQDWDRGEQYF

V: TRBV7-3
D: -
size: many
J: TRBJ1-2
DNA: TGTGCCAGCAGCTTATCAGGGATTGGACCTATCACGCTAGGGTATGGCTACACCTTC
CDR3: CASSLSGIGPITLGYGYTF

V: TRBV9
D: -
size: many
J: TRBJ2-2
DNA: TGTGCCAGCAGCGTAGTAGGGGTGGCCGGGGAGCTGTTTTTT
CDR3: CASSVVGVAGELFF

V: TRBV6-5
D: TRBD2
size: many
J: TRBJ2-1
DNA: TGTGCCAGCAGCCAACTAGCGGGGGGCTCCGGATACAATGAGCAGTTCTTC
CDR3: CASSQLAGGSGYNEQFF

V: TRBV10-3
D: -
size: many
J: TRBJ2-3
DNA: TGTGCCATCAGTGTAGTCAGGGCGTTGGGAGATACGCAGTATTTT
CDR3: CAISVVRALGDTQYF

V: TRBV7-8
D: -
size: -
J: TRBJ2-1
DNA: TGTGCCAGCAGCTTGTTAGGGGCCTCCTACAATGAGCAGTTCTTC
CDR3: CASSLLGASYNEQFF

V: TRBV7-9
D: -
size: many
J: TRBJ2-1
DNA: TGTGCCAGCAGCTCTAGTGGCCTAGCCGATGAGCAGTTCTTC
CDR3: CASSSSGLADEQFF

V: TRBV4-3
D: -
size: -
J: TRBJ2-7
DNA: TGCGCCAGCAGCCTGAGGTTCACACCGGGGTTCGAGCAGTACTTC
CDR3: CASSLRFTPGFEQYF

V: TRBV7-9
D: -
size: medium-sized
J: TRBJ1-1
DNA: TGTGCCAGTGTCGATCCACGGATGAACACTGAAGCTTTCTTT
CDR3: CASVDPRMNTEAFF

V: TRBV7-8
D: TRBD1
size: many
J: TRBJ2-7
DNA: TGTGCCAGCAGCCCCCTCCCGGGACAGGGGTACGAGCAGTACTTC
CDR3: CASSPLPGQGYEQYF

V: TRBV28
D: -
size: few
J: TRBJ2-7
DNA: TGTGCCACCACGGGGGCTAAACGCTACGAGCAGTACTTC
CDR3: CATTGAKRYEQYF

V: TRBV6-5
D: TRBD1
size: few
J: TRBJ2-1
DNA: TGTGCCAGCAGTTACTCTCCGACAGGGCGGTCCTACAATGAGCAGTTCTTC
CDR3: CASSYSPTGRSYNEQFF

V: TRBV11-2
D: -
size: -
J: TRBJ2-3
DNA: TGTGCCAGCACTGGCGGGTCATTATCAGATACGCAGTATTTT
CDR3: CASTGGSLSDTQYF